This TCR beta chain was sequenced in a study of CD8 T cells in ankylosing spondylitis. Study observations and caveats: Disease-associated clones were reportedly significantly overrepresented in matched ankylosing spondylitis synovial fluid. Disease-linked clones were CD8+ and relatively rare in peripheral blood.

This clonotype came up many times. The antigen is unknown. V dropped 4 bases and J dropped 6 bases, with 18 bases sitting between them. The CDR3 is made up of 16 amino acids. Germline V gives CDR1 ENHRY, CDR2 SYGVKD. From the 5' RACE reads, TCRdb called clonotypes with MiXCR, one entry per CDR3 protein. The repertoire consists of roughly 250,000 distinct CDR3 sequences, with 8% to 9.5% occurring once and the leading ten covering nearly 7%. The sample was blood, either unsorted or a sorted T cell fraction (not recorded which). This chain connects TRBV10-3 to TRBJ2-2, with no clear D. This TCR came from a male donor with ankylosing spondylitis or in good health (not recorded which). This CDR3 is CAISADSSLKSGELFF. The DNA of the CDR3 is TGTGCCATCAGTGCAGACTCGTCCCTTAAATCCGGGGAGCTGTTTTTT.